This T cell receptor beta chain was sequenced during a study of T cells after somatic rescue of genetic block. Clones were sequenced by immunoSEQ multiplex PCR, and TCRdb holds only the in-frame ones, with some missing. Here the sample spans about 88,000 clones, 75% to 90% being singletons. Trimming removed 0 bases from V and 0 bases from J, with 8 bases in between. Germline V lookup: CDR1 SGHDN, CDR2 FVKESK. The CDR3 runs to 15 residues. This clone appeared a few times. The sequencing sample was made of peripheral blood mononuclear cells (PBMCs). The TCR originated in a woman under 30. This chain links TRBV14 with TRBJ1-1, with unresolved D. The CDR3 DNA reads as TGTGCCAGCAGCCAAGAAGGCAGTTTGAACACTGAAGCTTTCTTT. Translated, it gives CASSQEGSLNTEAFF.